The 21 T cell receptor beta chains reported below all come from one sample, sequenced in a study of blood T cell repertoires in COVID-19. The assay was immunoSEQ multiplex PCR, and TCRdb's table has in-frame clones only and misses some. The table lists around 280,000 clones, 87% of them singletons. What was sequenced was peripheral blood. The receptors were gathered from a woman aged 50 to 65 who had recovered from COVID-19.

The chain links TRBV5-1 to TRBJ1-1; D call uncertain. Germline loops: CDR1 SGHRS, CDR2 YFSETQ. This CDR3 has 14 amino acids. The V end was cut by 1 base, the J end by 4 bases, with 11 bases between. CDR3 DNA sequence: TGCGCCAGCAGCTTGACCTTGGGAGGCACTGAAGCTTTCTTT. Its translation: CASSLTLGGTEAFF.

V usage is TRBV7-2 and J usage is TRBJ1-3; D perhaps matches TRBD1 (6 bases). Germline-derived CDR1 and CDR2 are SGHTA and FQGNSA. The CDR3 totals 16 residues. Trimming took 0 bases from V and 4 from J, leaving 13 bases between them. This chain's CDR3 is CASSLAGAPSGNTIYF. The CDR3 DNA is TGTGCCAGCAGCTTAGCGGGGGCGCCTTCCGGAAACACCATATATTTT.

The rearrangement uses TRBV29-1 and TRBJ1-1, with a possible D match to TRBD1 (5 bases). The V end lost 2 bases, the J end lost 6 bases, and 7 bases lay between the germline ends. The CDR3 spans 11 residues. Germline V CDR1 and CDR2: SQVTM, ANQGSEA. CDR3 DNA sequence: TGCAGCGTTGAAACAGGTTCTGAAGCTTTCTTT. Encoded protein: CSVETGSEAFF.

The chain carries TRBV7-2 and TRBJ1-3; 10 bases line up with TRBD1. CDR1 SGHTA and CDR2 FQGNSA come from the germline V gene. With V trimmed by 4 bases and J by 8 bases, 11 bases remained unmatched. The length of the CDR3 is 16 residues. In DNA, the CDR3 is TGTGCCAGCAGCTCCTACGGCCGGGACAGGGGTTACACCATATATTTT. This sequence encodes CASSSYGRDRGYTIYF.

V is TRBV27 and J is TRBJ1-2, with 7 positions matching TRBD1. J lost 8 bases, V lost 5 bases, and 8 bases had no gene match. From germline, CDR1 is MNHEY and CDR2 SMNVEV (reference sequence). This CDR3 has 13 residues. In nucleotides, the CDR3 is TGTGCCAGCAGTCCAGGGACAGTTTTCGGCTACACCTTC. Protein product: CASSPGTVFGYTF.

The chain uses TRBV6-2 or TRBV6-3 and TRBJ1-4; 7 bases are a match to TRBD1. CDR1 and CDR2 (germline): MNHEY, SVGEGT. This CDR3 has 13 residues. J gave up 10 bases and V 5 bases, and 7 bases lay outside the gene matches. CDR3 sequence (DNA): TGTGCCAGCAGTCGCGACAGGGTTCGAAAACTGTTTTTT. It translates to CASSRDRVRKLFF.

This clone was counted between two and nine times. This chain connects TRBV20-1 to TRBJ1-1, with a weak D call TRBD1 (5 bases). Germline-derived CDR1 and CDR2 are DFQATT and SNEGSKA (reference sequence). V gave up 3 bases and J gave up 6 bases, with 14 bases separating them. This CDR3 is 13 amino acids long. CDR3 in amino acids: CSASRQGGSEAFF. The CDR3 nucleotides read TGCAGTGCTAGTCGGCAGGGAGGTTCTGAAGCTTTCTTT.

This clone was observed a few times. The CDR3 protein is CASRLARDRGILIFEAFF. The CDR3, as DNA: TGTGCAAGTCGCTTAGCGAGGGACAGGGGGATCCTGATCTTCGAAGCTTTCTTT. The V call is TRBV12-2, the J call TRBJ1-1; the DNA was not used to check the table's D call, TRBD1. TRBV12-2 represents a pseudogene. This CDR3 has 18 residues.

This chain connects TRBV7-3 to TRBJ2-3; 7 positions agree with TRBD1. CDR3 length: 14 amino acids. Germline CDR1 is SGHTA and CDR2 is FQGTGA. With V trimmed by 2 bases and J by 4 bases, 3 bases remained unmatched. CDR3 sequence: CASSLEGGPDTQYF. Written as DNA, the CDR3 is TGTGCCAGCAGCTTAGAAGGGGGCCCAGATACGCAGTATTTT. Variable domain in full (rest from reference TRBV7-3 and TRBJ2-3): GAGVSQTPSNKVTEKGKYVELRCDPISGHTALYWYRQSLGQGPEFLIYFQGTGAADDSGLPNDRFFAVRPEGSVSTLKIQRTERGDSAVYLCASSLEGGPDTQYFGPGTRLTVL.

This clone has a single count. The chain employs TRBV7-2 and TRBJ1-2; D unclear. The CDR3 spans 13 residues. V lost 2 bases and J lost 6, with 10 bases in between. Germline V gene data show CDR1 as SGHTA and CDR2 as FQGNSA. The CDR3 protein is CASSLTEGDGYTF. The CDR3 region has the DNA TGTGCCAGCAGCTTAACGGAGGGAGATGGCTACACCTTC.

As for this clone: Additional DNA sequences in this sample encode the identical CDR3. This chain connects TRBV27 to TRBJ1-1; tentative D call: TRBD1 (6 bases). There are 12 residues in the CDR3. V gave up 3 bases and J gave up 7 bases, with 9 bases separating them. Germline CDR1 is MNHEY and CDR2 is SMNVEV (reference sequence). The CDR3 DNA is TGTGCCAGCAGTTTTGGGGGCCGTGAAGCTTTCTTT. Encoded protein: CASSFGGREAFF.

The chain combines TRBV5-6 with TRBJ2-1; D perhaps matches TRBD1 (5 bases). V lost 0 bases and J 2 bases, leaving 15 bases between the germline ends. The CDR3 has 17 amino acids. Looked up from germline, CDR1 is SGHDT and CDR2 is YYEEEE. CDR3 in amino acids: CASSLAWAGKTYNEQFF. The CDR3 DNA sequence: TGTGCCAGCAGCTTGGCCTGGGCAGGGAAGACCTACAATGAGCAGTTCTTC. The whole variable domain, remainder taken from reference TRBV5-6 and TRBJ2-1, is DAGVTQSPTHLIKTRGQQVTLRCSPKSGHDTVSWYQQALGQGPQFIFQYYEEEERQRGNFPDRFSGHQFPNYSSELNVNALLLGDSALYLCASSLAWAGKTYNEQFFGPGTRLTVL.

The chain recombines TRBV24-1 with TRBJ2-3; TRBD1 matches at 9 bases. V trimming: 0 bases; J trimming: 2 bases; junction bases outside the gene matches: 8. Germline CDR1 KGHDR, CDR2 SFDVKD. This CDR3 is built from 18 residues. CDR3 bases: TGTGCCACCAGTGATTTGGGGAACCGGGACAGGGTCACAGATACGCAGTATTTT. Translation: CATSDLGNRDRVTDTQYF.

V and J are TRBV6-5 and TRBJ1-1, with a possible D match to TRBD1 (5 bases). The CDR3 runs 15 residues. The V and J ends lost 5 bases and 5 bases respectively, with 18 bases between them. Per germline, CDR1 MNHEY and CDR2 SVGAGI. The CDR3 loop is CASSRRTQGWTEAFF. In nucleotides, the CDR3 is TGTGCCAGCAGTAGAAGGACCCAGGGTTGGACTGAAGCTTTCTTT.

Worth noting for this clone: The same CDR3 is also encoded by other DNA sequences in this sample. The chain uses TRBV9 and TRBJ2-3; 8 bases fit TRBD2. The length of the CDR3 is 15 residues. Germline-derived CDR1 and CDR2 are SGDLS and YYNGEE. The V segment lost 0 bases and the J segment 1 base; nucleotides outside the gene matches: 1. In nucleotides, the CDR3 is TGTGCCAGCAGCGTAGTCGGGGGGGGCACAGATACGCAGTATTTT. Translated, it gives CASSVVGGGTDTQYF.

The chain uses TRBV6-2 or TRBV6-3 and TRBJ1-1; D remains unclear. Germline CDR1 is MNHEY and CDR2 is SVGEGT. Trimming shortened V by 4 bases and J by 1 base, and 7 bases separated the two germline ends. The CDR3 spans 13 residues. DNA of the CDR3: TGTGCCAGCAGTTCGGGAAGGAACACTGAAGCTTTCTTT. Its protein is CASSSGRNTEAFF.

This chain joins TRBV6-5 and TRBJ2-1; TRBD2 aligns across 8 bases. V lost 9 bases and J lost 2; bases outside the gene matches: 6. The V gene's germline CDR1 is MNHEY and CDR2 SVGAGI. CDR3 size: 14 residues. The CDR3 loop reads CASKRESPYNEQFF. As DNA, the CDR3 is TGTGCCAGTAAGCGGGAGTCCCCCTACAATGAGCAGTTCTTC.

The rearrangement links TRBV7-2 to TRBJ1-4; D unclear. This CDR3 contains 15 residues. With 5 bases removed from V and 4 bases from J, the gap between germline ends came to 14 bases. Looked up from germline, CDR1 is SGHTA and CDR2 is FQGNSA. The CDR3 bases are TGTGCCAGCAGCACCTTGGCAGGCCTTAATGAAAAACTGTTTTTT. Protein sequence: CASSTLAGLNEKLFF.

The chain employs TRBV12-3 or TRBV12-4 and TRBJ2-2, with 7 bases aligning to TRBD1. The CDR3 length is 13 residues. Trimming at V came to 9 bases and at J to 7 bases, leaving 8 bases not matched to a gene. CDR3 coding DNA: TGTGCCAGTAAGAGGACAGGCGACGGGGAGCTGTTTTTT. It encodes CASKRTGDGELFF.

The gene calls are TRBV2 and TRBJ2-3; 8 positions match TRBD2. The CDR3 sequence is 13 residues long. Per the germline V gene, CDR1 is SNHLY and CDR2 is FYNNEI. J lost 2 bases, V lost 6 bases, and 1 base had no gene match. CDR3 DNA: TGTGCCAGCAGCGGGGGGGCCACAGATACGCAGTATTTT. Protein sequence: CASSGGATDTQYF.

This chain uses TRBV6-5 with TRBJ1-1; D gene unclear. V lost 4 bases to trimming and J lost 5 bases, with 14 bases between them. Germline V gene data show CDR1 as MNHEY and CDR2 as SVGAGI. CDR3 size: 14 residues. CDR3 sequence reads: CASSSSEGATEAFF. The CDR3 DNA follows: TGTGCCAGCAGTTCCTCCGAGGGCGCAACTGAAGCTTTCTTT.